This T cell receptor (beta chain) originates from a study of blood T cell repertoires in COVID-19 (dated by TCRdb to 2020 to 2022). Looking at the study overall: The collaborator samples originated in the United States, Italy and Spain and spanned the acute and convalescent phases of COVID-19. The repertoires were released in a freely available public database meant as a resource for research on the immune response to SARS-CoV-2. Where available, HLA class I and class II types were obtained from metadata supplied by the sample provider rather than from assay-based typing. Samples came from the ongoing ImmuneRACE study (first 160 participants) plus 1,254 subjects from 6 global collaborators. The prospective study material was composed of cDNA or gDNA derived from T cells, B-cell-depleted T cells, or PBMCs. Nearly every sample came with metadata listing a de-identified subject ID, COVID-19 status, age in years and sex. The dataset comprised deeply sampled blood TCRbeta repertoires from subjects exposed to, actively infected with, or recovered from COVID-19.

Points on this clone: This clone's antigen is unknown. No much larger clone exists at a distance of one base, and base qualities are not known.

Study-wide conclusions, independent of this receptor: The amount of clinical and demographic metadata varied by source and participant and was provided uncurated.

TCRbeta CDR3 regions were amplified from genomic DNA by means of the immunoSEQ Assay, a bias-controlled multiplex PCR. The authors' pipeline ran thus. The number of nucleated cells in each sample was estimated from the amplification of reference gene primers within the assay. Sequence reads were collapsed and filtered to measure the absolute abundance of every unique TCRbeta CDR3 rearrangement. For each sample, productive Simpson clonality was calculated as the square root of Simpson's diversity index over productive rearrangements. TCRdb's version of the immuneACCESS table is confined to in-frame rearrangements and falls short of the full clone set. An unresolved V gene accounts for under half of the shortfall where checked; the remainder is of unknown origin. The DNA was the basis for D and trimming; V, J and clone size are from that table. The sample profile shows approximately 260,000 clones; 89% of them were found once. The biggest ten clones account for roughly 2.1% of the sample.

The collaborating institutions used their own protocols to collect whole blood in K2EDTA tubes. For TCRbeta analysis, collaborator samples were shipped as frozen whole blood, as isolated PBMCs, or as DNA extracted from either sample type. This clonotype was obtained from a man in his fifties or sixties with acute or convalescent COVID-19. The material sequenced was peripheral blood.

The CDR3 corresponds to CASSPRSVAFHGYTF. The bases are TGTGCCAGCTCACCAAGAAGCGTGGCGTTTCATGGCTACACCTTC. This receptor chain uses TRBV18 and TRBJ1-2; the D segment cannot be called with confidence. The CDR3 contains 15 residues, cysteine and phenylalanine counted. Only the CDR3 portion is preserved as DNA: 45 bases, with reading frame beginning at the first base. Via the germline V gene, CDR1 is KGHSH and CDR2 LQKENI. V was cut back by 2 bases and J by 6 bases, leaving a gap of 16 bases between them.